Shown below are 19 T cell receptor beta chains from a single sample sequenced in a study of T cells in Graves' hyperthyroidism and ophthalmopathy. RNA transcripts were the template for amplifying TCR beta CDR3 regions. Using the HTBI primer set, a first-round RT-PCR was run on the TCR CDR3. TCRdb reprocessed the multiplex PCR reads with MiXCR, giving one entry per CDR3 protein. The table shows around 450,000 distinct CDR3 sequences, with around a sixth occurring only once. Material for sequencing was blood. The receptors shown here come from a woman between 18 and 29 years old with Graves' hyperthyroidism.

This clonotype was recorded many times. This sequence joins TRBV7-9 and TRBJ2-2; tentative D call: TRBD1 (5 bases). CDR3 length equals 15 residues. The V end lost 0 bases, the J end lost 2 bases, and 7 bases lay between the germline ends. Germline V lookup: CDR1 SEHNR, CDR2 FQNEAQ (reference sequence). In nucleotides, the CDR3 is TGTGCCAGCAGCTTAGCGGGGCGTAACACCGGGGAGCTGTTTTTT. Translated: CASSLAGRNTGELFF.

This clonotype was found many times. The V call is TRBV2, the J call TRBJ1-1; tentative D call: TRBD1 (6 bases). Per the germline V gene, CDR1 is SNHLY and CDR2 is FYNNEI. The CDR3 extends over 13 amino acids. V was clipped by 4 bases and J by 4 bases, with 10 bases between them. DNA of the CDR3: TGTGCCAGCAGTGTCCAGGGGACCACTGAAGCTTTCTTT. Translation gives CASSVQGTTEAFF.

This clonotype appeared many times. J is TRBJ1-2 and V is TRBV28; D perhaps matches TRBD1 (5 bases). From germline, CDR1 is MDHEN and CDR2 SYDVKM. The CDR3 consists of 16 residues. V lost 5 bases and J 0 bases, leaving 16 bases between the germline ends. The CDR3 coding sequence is TGTGCCAGCAGTCCCTACCACAGGAGTCCTAACTATGGCTACACCTTC. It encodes CASSPYHRSPNYGYTF.

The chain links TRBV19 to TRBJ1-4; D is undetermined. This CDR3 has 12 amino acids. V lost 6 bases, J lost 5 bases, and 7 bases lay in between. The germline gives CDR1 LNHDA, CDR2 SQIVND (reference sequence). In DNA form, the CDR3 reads TGTGCCAGTAGAGGATTAAATGAAAAACTGTTTTTT. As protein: CASRGLNEKLFF.

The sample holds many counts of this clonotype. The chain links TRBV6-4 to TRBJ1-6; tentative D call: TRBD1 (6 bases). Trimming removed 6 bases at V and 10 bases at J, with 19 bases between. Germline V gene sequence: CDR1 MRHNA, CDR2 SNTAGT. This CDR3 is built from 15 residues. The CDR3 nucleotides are TGTGCCAGCAGCGGCACGGCGGGGGCTGCATCACCCCTCCACTTT. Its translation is CASSGTAGAASPLHF.

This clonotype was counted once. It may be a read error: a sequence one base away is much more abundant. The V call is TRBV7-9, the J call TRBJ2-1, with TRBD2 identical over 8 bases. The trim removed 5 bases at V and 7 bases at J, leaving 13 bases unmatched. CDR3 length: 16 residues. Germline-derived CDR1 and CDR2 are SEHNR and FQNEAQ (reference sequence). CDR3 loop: CASSLQLAEGLNEQFF. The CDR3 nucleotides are TGTGCCAGCAGCCTCCAACTAGCGGAAGGGCTAAATGAGCAGTTCTTC.

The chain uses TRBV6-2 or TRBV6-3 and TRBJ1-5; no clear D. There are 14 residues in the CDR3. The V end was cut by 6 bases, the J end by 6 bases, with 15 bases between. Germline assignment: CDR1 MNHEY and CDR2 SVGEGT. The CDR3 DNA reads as TGTGCCAGCAGCCGAAGGGCGGAGGTTCAGCCCCAGCATTTT. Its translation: CASSRRAEVQPQHF.

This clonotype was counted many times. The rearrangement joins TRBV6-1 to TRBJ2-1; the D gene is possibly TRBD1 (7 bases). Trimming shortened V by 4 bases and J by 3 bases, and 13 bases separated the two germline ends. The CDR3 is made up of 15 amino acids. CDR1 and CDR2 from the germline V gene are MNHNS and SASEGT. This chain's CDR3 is CASSGGDSYYNEQFF. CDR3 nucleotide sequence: TGTGCCAGCAGTGGGGGGGACAGTTACTACAATGAGCAGTTCTTC.

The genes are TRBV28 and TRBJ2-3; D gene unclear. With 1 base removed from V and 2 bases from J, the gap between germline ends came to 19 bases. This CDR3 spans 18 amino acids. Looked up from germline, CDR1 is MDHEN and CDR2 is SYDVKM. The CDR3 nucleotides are TGTGCCAGCAGTTTATCCGACTTTGCGCCCTCGAACACAGATACGCAGTATTTT. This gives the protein CASSLSDFAPSNTDTQYF.

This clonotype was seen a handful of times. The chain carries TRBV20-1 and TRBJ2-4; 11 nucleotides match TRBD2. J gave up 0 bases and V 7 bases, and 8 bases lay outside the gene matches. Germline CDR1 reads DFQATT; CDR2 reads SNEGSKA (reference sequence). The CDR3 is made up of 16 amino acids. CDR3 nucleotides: TGCAGTGTTCCTAGCGGGAGGCCCTTAGCCAAAAACATTCAGTACTTC. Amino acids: CSVPSGRPLAKNIQYF.

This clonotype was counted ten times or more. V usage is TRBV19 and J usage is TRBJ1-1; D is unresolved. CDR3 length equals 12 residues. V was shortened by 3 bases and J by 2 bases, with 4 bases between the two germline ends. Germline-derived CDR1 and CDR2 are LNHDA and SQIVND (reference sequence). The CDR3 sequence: CASSIINTEAFF. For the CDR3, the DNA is TGTGCCAGTAGTATTATTAACACTGAAGCTTTCTTT.

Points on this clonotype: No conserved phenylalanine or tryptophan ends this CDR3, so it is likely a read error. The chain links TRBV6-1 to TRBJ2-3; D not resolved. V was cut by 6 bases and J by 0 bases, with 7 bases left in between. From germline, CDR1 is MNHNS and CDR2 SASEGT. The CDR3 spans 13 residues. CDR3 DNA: TGTGCCAGCAGACCTTTTAGCACAGATACGCAGTATCTT. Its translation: CASRPFSTDTQYL.

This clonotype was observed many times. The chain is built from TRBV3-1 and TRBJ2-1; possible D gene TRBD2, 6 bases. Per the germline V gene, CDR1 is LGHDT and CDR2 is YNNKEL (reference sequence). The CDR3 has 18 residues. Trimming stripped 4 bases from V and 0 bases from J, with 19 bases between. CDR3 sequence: CASSRETGVASSYNEQFF. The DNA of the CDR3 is TGTGCCAGCAGCCGGGAAACGGGAGTAGCCTCCTCCTACAATGAGCAGTTCTTC.

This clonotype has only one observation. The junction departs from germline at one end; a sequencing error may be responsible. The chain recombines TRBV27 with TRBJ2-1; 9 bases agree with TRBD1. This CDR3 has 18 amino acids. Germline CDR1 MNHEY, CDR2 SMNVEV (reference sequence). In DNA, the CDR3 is TGTGCCAGCAGTTTATCCCAAACCGGGACAGGGAGCTACGATGAGCAGTTCTTC. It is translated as CASSLSQTGTGSYDEQFF.

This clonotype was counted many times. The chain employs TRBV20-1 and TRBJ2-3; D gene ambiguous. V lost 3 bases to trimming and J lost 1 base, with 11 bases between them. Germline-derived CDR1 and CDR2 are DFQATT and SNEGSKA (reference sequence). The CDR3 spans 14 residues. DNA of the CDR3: TGCAGTGCTAGCAAGGACCGCCGCACAGATACGCAGTATTTT. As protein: CSASKDRRTDTQYF.

The CDR3 reads CASRAGQGSQPQHF. The CDR3 nucleotides read TGTGCCAGTAGGGCGGGACAGGGGAGTCAGCCCCAGCATTTT. The chain carries TRBV19 and TRBJ1-5; the match to TRBD1 covers 10 bases. CDR3 length equals 14 residues. Germline CDR1 is LNHDA and CDR2 is SQIVND (reference sequence). The V and J ends lost 6 bases and 6 bases, in that order; junction bases with no gene match: 5.

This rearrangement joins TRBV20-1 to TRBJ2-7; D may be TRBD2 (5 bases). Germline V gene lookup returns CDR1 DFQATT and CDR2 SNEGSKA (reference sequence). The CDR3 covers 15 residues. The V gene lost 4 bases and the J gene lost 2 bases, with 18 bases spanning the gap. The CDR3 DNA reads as TGCAGTGCTATTGACGCGGGTCGTGGGGCCTACGAGCAGTACTTC. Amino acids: CSAIDAGRGAYEQYF.

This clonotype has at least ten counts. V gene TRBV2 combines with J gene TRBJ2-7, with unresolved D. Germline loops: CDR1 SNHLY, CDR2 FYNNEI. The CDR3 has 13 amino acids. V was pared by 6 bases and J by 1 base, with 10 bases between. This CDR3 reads CASRAVFSYEQYF. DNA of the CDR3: TGTGCCAGCAGGGCTGTTTTTTCCTACGAGCAGTACTTC.

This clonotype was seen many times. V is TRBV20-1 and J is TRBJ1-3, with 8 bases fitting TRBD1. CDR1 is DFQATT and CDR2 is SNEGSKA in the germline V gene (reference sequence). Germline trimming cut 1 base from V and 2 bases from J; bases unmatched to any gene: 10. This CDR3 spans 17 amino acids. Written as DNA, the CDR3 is TGCAGTGCTAGAGCCTGGGACCGGGGACAGGCTGGAAACACCATATATTTT. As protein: CSARAWDRGQAGNTIYF.